This passage covers 18 T cell receptor beta chains from one sample sequenced in a study of T cells in Graves' hyperthyroidism and ophthalmopathy. TCR beta CDR3 sequences were amplified from RNA transcripts. TCR CDR3 underwent first-round RT-PCR with the HTBI primer set. A single record per CDR3 protein comes from TCRdb applying MiXCR to the multiplex PCR reads. Here the sample spans some 500,000 distinct CDR3 sequences, around 15% being singletons. Material: blood. The receptors stem from a young woman with Graves' ophthalmopathy.

The chain is built from TRBV25-1 and TRBJ2-7; TRBD1 or TRBD2 may be the D gene (6 bases each). CDR1 and CDR2 (germline): MGHDK, SYGVNS. The CDR3 loop spans 13 amino acids. Trimming removed 5 bases at V and 7 bases at J, with 15 bases between. CDR3 loop: CASSHKRRGEQYF. In nucleotides, the CDR3 is TGTGCCAGCAGTCACAAGCGGAGGGGGGAGCAGTACTTC.

This clonotype was detected many times. The chain is built from TRBV11-2 and TRBJ1-1; D is unclear. Germline assignment: CDR1 SGHAT and CDR2 FQNNGV. Trimming took 5 bases from V and 0 from J, leaving 7 bases between them. The CDR3 length is 13 residues. As DNA, the CDR3 is TGTGCCAGCAGCCACAGTGTGAACACTGAAGCTTTCTTT. Translating it yields CASSHSVNTEAFF.

The chain combines TRBV20-1 with TRBJ2-1; D remains ambiguous. This CDR3 is built from 14 residues. Germline CDR1 is DFQATT and CDR2 is SNEGSKA (reference sequence). V was pared by 6 bases and J by 4 bases, with 16 bases between. The CDR3 region is CSAPGLPPYNEQFF. CDR3 nucleotide sequence: TGCAGTGCACCGGGCCTCCCCCCGTACAATGAGCAGTTCTTC.

The V call is TRBV27, the J call TRBJ1-1; D is unresolved. The CDR3 is 12 residues long. Trimming removed 5 bases at V and 4 bases at J, with 8 bases between. The germline V gene encodes CDR1 MNHEY and CDR2 SMNVEV (reference sequence). As DNA, the CDR3 is TGTGCCAGCAGTCGGCCTGGCACTGAAGCTTTCTTT. Translated, it gives CASSRPGTEAFF.

This clonotype was detected many times. The CDR3, as DNA: TGTGCCAGCTCACCGAGCGCTGAGCAGTTCTTC. It codes for CASSPSAEQFF. The genes are TRBV18 and TRBJ2-1; no definite D call. The CDR3 has 11 residues. Germline V lookup: CDR1 KGHSH, CDR2 LQKENI. V lost 3 bases, J lost 9 bases, and 6 bases lay in between.

This clonotype was detected ten times or more. J is TRBJ2-1 and V is TRBV29-1; 10 nucleotides align to TRBD2. Trimming removed 4 bases from V and 2 bases from J; junction bases left unmatched: 5. This CDR3 is 15 amino acids long. The V gene's germline CDR1 is SQVTM and CDR2 ANQGSEA. This chain's CDR3 is CSVGPGLAAYNEQFF. CDR3 DNA: TGCAGCGTTGGCCCAGGACTAGCGGCCTACAATGAGCAGTTCTTC.

The chain recombines TRBV19 with TRBJ1-6; 8 nucleotides line up with TRBD1. This CDR3 spans 16 amino acids. The J segment lost 10 bases and the V segment lost 5 bases, leaving 13 bases of the junction unmatched. Germline CDR1 reads LNHDA; CDR2 reads SQIVND (reference sequence). Written as DNA, the CDR3 is TGTGCCAGTAGTTCCGGACAGGGCCGCTTGGGATCACCCCTCCACTTT. Amino acid sequence: CASSSGQGRLGSPLHF. Variable domain in full (rest from reference TRBV19 and TRBJ1-6): DGGITQSPKYLFRKEGQNVTLSCEQNLNHDAMYWYRQDPGQGLRLIYYSQIVNDFQKGDIAEGYSVSREKKESFPLTVTSAQKNPTAFYLCASSSGQGRLGSPLHFGNGTRLTVT.

The sample holds a few counts of this clonotype. J is TRBJ1-5 and V is TRBV5-4, with a possible D match to TRBD1 (6 bases). The CDR3 contains 16 residues. Germline-derived CDR1 and CDR2 are SGHNT and YYREEE (reference sequence). V was trimmed by 3 bases and J by 3 bases, leaving 16 bases between them. The DNA of the CDR3 is TGTGCCAGCAGCTCATTTGGGGGGGCAGACAATCAGCCCCAGCATTTT. It encodes CASSSFGGADNQPQHF.

V is TRBV2 and J is TRBJ2-7, with D unresolved. V lost 0 bases, J lost 5 bases, and 11 bases lay in between. CDR3 length: 14 residues. Germline-derived CDR1 and CDR2 are SNHLY and FYNNEI. Here the CDR3 reads CASSEAGFDNEQYF. CDR3 nucleotide sequence: TGTGCCAGCAGTGAAGCAGGGTTTGATAACGAGCAGTACTTC.

This clonotype was recorded a few times. This chain uses TRBV28 with TRBJ1-3; D is perhaps TRBD1 (5 bases). V gave up 3 bases and J gave up 11 bases, with 11 bases separating them. CDR3 length: 12 residues. Looked up from germline, CDR1 is MDHEN and CDR2 is SYDVKM. The CDR3 sequence: CASSFSRVAIYF. For the CDR3, the DNA is TGTGCCAGCAGTTTCTCCAGGGTCGCCATATATTTT.

This clonotype came up once. The V and J genes are TRBV15 and TRBJ2-7; D might be TRBD1 (5 bases). The CDR3 covers 15 residues. Trimming took 0 bases from V and 0 from J, leaving 9 bases between them. Germline assignment: CDR1 LNHNV and CDR2 YYDKDF (reference sequence). CDR3: CATSRDSGRSYEQYF. The CDR3 DNA reads as TGTGCCACCAGCAGAGATTCAGGGCGCTCCTACGAGCAGTACTTC. Variable domain in full (rest from reference TRBV15 and TRBJ2-7): DAMVIQNPRYQVTQFGKPVTLSCSQTLNHNVMYWYQQKSSQAPKLLFHYYDKDFNNEADTPDNFQSRRPNTSFCFLDIRSPGLGDTAMYLCATSRDSGRSYEQYFGPGTRLTVT.

This clonotype occurred many times. V and J are TRBV27 and TRBJ2-7; TRBD1 matches 7 bases. Germline CDR1 MNHEY, CDR2 SMNVEV (reference sequence). The CDR3 extends over 15 amino acids. The V segment lost 9 bases and the J segment 4 bases; nucleotides outside the gene matches: 15. CDR3: CASRTRGTVGYEQYF. The CDR3 nucleotides are TGTGCCAGTAGGACCCGAGGGACAGTGGGATACGAGCAGTACTTC.

This clonotype was counted only a few times. This may come from a read error, since a much larger clone is one base off. This sequence joins TRBV6-1 and TRBJ2-3; no firm D call. The CDR3 has 14 amino acids. With 5 bases removed from V and 0 bases from J, the gap between germline ends came to 9 bases. Germline V gene lookup returns CDR1 MNHNS and CDR2 SASEGT. CDR3 bases: TGTGCCAGCAGTTACACGGCTAGCACAGATACGCAGTATTTT. Its protein is CASSYTASTDTQYF.

The table lists this clonotype with a few counts. The CDR3 region is CATSREPSPSYNEQFF. DNA of the CDR3: TGTGCCACCAGCAGGGAACCTTCCCCTTCCTACAATGAGCAGTTCTTC. The chain combines TRBV15 with TRBJ2-1; no clear D gene. CDR3 length: 16 residues. Between the trimmed V and J ends, which lost 3 bases and 1 base, there was a span of 13 bases. Germline CDR1 is LNHNV and CDR2 is YYDKDF (reference sequence).

This clonotype was seen ten or more times. This rearrangement joins TRBV5-1 to TRBJ2-7; TRBD1 agrees at 10 bases. This CDR3 is 14 amino acids long. Germline V lookup: CDR1 SGHRS, CDR2 YFSETQ. The junction had 5 bases not matched to a gene; V was cut back by 3 bases and J by 5 bases. Here the CDR3 DNA reads TGCGCCAGCAGCTGGCGACAGGGGGCCGACGAGCAGTACTTC. Protein: CASSWRQGADEQYF.

This clonotype was seen at least ten times. The chain couples TRBV11-1 to TRBJ2-3; TRBD2 matches at 9 bases. Germline loops: CDR1 SGHAT, CDR2 FQDESV (reference sequence). This CDR3 has 13 residues. V lost 6 bases and J lost 4; bases outside the gene matches: 2. CDR3: CASRIAGADTQYF. CDR3 DNA sequence: TGTGCCAGCAGGATAGCGGGAGCAGATACGCAGTATTTT.

This clonotype was seen more than once but under ten times. V and J are TRBV10-3 and TRBJ2-1; 8 positions agree with TRBD2. V shed 11 bases and J 5 bases; nucleotides not matched to a gene: 11. Per the germline V gene, CDR1 is ENHRY and CDR2 is SYGVKD. The CDR3 length is 14 residues. The CDR3 protein is CAAGERESHNEQFF. The DNA of the CDR3 is TGTGCCGCTGGGGAGCGGGAGAGCCACAATGAGCAGTTCTTC.

This clonotype occurred a few times. V usage is TRBV13 and J usage is TRBJ2-1, with D perhaps TRBD1 or TRBD2 (5 bases each). CDR3 length: 16 amino acids. Germline-derived CDR1 and CDR2 are PRHDT and FYEKMQ (reference sequence). Trimming took off 6 bases at V and 0 bases at J, with 15 bases between the two ends. The CDR3 DNA reads as TGTGCCAGCAGTCCCCGGGGCATCAGCTCCTACAATGAGCAGTTCTTC. Encoded protein: CASSPRGISSYNEQFF.